Listed below are T cell receptor beta chains from one sample, sequenced in a study of T cell changes during pregnancy in multiple sclerosis. Assay: immunoSEQ multiplex PCR; the TCRdb copy retains only in-frame clones and omits some. The table records around 51,000 clones, 93% of them present only once. Sample: peripheral blood, taken in the second trimester of pregnancy. Source of these receptors: a female donor with multiple sclerosis, enrolled in a pregnancy study. Both conserved end residues are part of each CDR3. The order of the fields is D gene, V gene, clone size, J gene, CDR3 length, CDR3 DNA, CDR3 protein. The D gene is left open where the match is weak. Clone sizes are given selectively: once, few, many, or a class where the clone is expanded.

TRBD2	TRBV10-3	NA	TRBJ2-1	16	TGTGCCATCAGCCGGACTAGCGGGGACGCCCACAATGAGCAGTTCTTC	CAISRTSGDAHNEQFF
NA	TRBV7-8	NA	TRBJ2-6	18	TGTGCCAGCAGCCCTAGAGACAGCCTTTTCTCTGGGGCCAACGTCCTGACTTTC	CASSPRDSLFSGANVLTF
NA	TRBV11-3	NA	TRBJ1-5	12	TGTGCCAGCAGCTCGGGGGATCAGCCCCAGCATTTT	CASSSGDQPQHF
NA	TRBV25-1	NA	TRBJ2-3	13	TGTGCCAGCGCGCAGCGGCTGGAAGATACGCAGTATTTT	CASAQRLEDTQYF
NA	TRBV27	NA	TRBJ1-5	15	TGTGCCAGCAGTTTATATGGGGACGGGGGGGAGCCCCAGCATTTT	CASSLYGDGGEPQHF
NA	TRBV4-3	NA	TRBJ2-1	15	TGCGCCAGCAGCCAAGCCCCGGGCTCCTACAATGAGCAGTTCTTC	CASSQAPGSYNEQFF
TRBD1	TRBV7-2	NA	TRBJ1-2	14	TGTGCCAGCAGCTTAGAGGGGACAGGCCGAGGCTACACCTTC	CASSLEGTGRGYTF
TRBD1	TRBV15	NA	TRBJ2-1	14	TGTGCCACCAGCATGGGGACAGGGCAAAATGAGCAGTTCTTC	CATSMGTGQNEQFF
TRBD1	TRBV28	NA	TRBJ1-4	17	TGTGCCAGCAGTTCCGGGACAGGGAGTAGTGCTAATGAAAAACTGTTTTTT	CASSSGTGSSANEKLFF
TRBD2	TRBV11-2	NA	TRBJ2-3	14	TGTGCCAGCAGCTCAACTAGCGGGACAGATACGCAGTATTTT	CASSSTSGTDTQYF
NA	TRBV5-5	NA	TRBJ1-2	15	TGTGCCAGCAGCTTGTTGACAGGTTCCCTCGATGGCTACACCTTC	CASSLLTGSLDGYTF
TRBD1	TRBV6-6	NA	TRBJ2-5	16	TGTGCCAGCAGTTACCCCACAGGGGCCTACCAAGAGACCCAGTACTTC	CASSYPTGAYQETQYF
NA	TRBV27	once	TRBJ2-7	16	TGTGCCAGCAGTTTTGTGGGCTCGGGGAACTCCTACGAGCAGTACTTC	CASSFVGSGNSYEQYF
TRBD2	TRBV7-9	NA	TRBJ2-7	14	TGTGCCAGCAGCCCAGTAGCGGGGGCCTACGAGCAGTACTTC	CASSPVAGAYEQYF
NA	TRBV6-1	few	TRBJ2-2	13	TGTGCCAGCAGTGGACTGGTCACCGGGGAGCTGTTTTTT	CASSGLVTGELFF
TRBD2	TRBV29-1	NA	TRBJ2-5	10	TGCAGCACTAGCGGGGAGACCCAGTACTTC	CSTSGETQYF
NA	TRBV11-2	NA	TRBJ2-5	14	TGTGCCAGCAGCTTCATGGGGGGTAGAGAGACCCAGTACTTC	CASSFMGGRETQYF
TRBD2	TRBV19	NA	TRBJ2-1	14	TGTGCCAGTGGGGGGACTAGCGGGACACGTGAGCAGTTCTTC	CASGGTSGTREQFF
NA	TRBV27	once	TRBJ1-1	13	TGTGCCAGCAGTCCCCGGGGGGGGCCCGAAGCTTTCTTT	CASSPRGGPEAFF
TRBD2	TRBV6-5	NA	TRBJ2-5	16	TGTGCCAGCAGTTCTAGGGCGGGAGGATATGTAGAGACCCAGTACTTC	CASSSRAGGYVETQYF
NA	TRBV25-1	NA	TRBJ1-6	15	TGTGCCAGCACCGAAGAGAGCTCCTATAATTCACCCCTCCACTTT	CASTEESSYNSPLHF
TRBD2	TRBV4-3	NA	TRBJ2-3	21	TGCGCCAGCAGCCCCCAGCTGGGACTAGCGGGTCGCAGGGGAGCGGATACTACGCAGTATTTT	CASSPQLGLAGRRGADTTQYF
NA	TRBV4-3	NA	TRBJ2-2	15	TGCGCCAGCAGCCAGGGGGGAGCGGGCACCGGGGAGCTGTTTTTT	CASSQGGAGTGELFF
TRBD2	TRBV2	NA	TRBJ2-7	15	TGTGCCACGGGGATCAGCGGGATTCACTCCTACGAGCAGTACTTC	CATGISGIHSYEQYF
TRBD1	TRBV19	NA	TRBJ1-2	15	TGTGCCAGTAGTCGTTCCACAGGGGGCTCTGTCGGCTACACCTTC	CASSRSTGGSVGYTF
NA	TRBV6-4	few	TRBJ2-2	14	TGTGCCAGCAGTCCCGGGACTGACACCGGGGAGCTGTTTTTT	CASSPGTDTGELFF
NA	TRBV7-9	few	TRBJ2-7	11	TGTGCCAGCAGCTTATCAGGGGAGCAGTACTTC	CASSLSGEQYF
TRBD2	TRBV19	NA	TRBJ2-1	13	TGTGCCAGTAGTTTATATACGGGGGGTGAGCAGTTCTTC	CASSLYTGGEQFF
NA	TRBV5-8	NA	TRBJ1-1	14	TGTGCCAGCACTATAGGGGGACCGAACACTGAAGCTTTCTTT	CASTIGGPNTEAFF
TRBD1	TRBV4-3	NA	TRBJ2-3	16	TGCGCCAGCAGCCAAGATTGGGGACAGGGGGCAGATACGCAGTATTTT	CASSQDWGQGADTQYF
NA	TRBV7-9	NA	TRBJ2-1	16	TGTGCCAGCAGCTTAGTCTTAGGGGGAGGGAAAAATGAGCAGTTCTTC	CASSLVLGGGKNEQFF
NA	TRBV30	few	TRBJ1-3	16	TGTGCCTGGAGTGCACAGGGAGCTTTCTCTGGAAACACCATATATTTT	CAWSAQGAFSGNTIYF
NA	TRBV15	NA	TRBJ2-1	14	TGTGCCACCAGCAAATTTCGACAGGACAATGAGCAGTTCTTC	CATSKFRQDNEQFF
TRBD2	TRBV9	NA	TRBJ2-1	17	TGTGCCAGCAGCGAAAGCCGAATAGCGGGAGCTTACAATGAGCAGTTCTTC	CASSESRIAGAYNEQFF
TRBD1	TRBV6-1	once	TRBJ2-4	16	TGTGCCAGCAGTGCCGGACAGGTCCGGATGGGGAACATTCAGTACTTC	CASSAGQVRMGNIQYF
NA	TRBV5-6	NA	TRBJ2-6	15	TGTGCCAGCAGCTTGACAGTCTCTGGGGCCAACGTCCTGACTTTC	CASSLTVSGANVLTF
NA	TRBV7-9	medium-sized	TRBJ2-1	15	TGTGCCAGCAGCTTAGCGGCGGACTCCTACAATGAGCAGTTCTTC	CASSLAADSYNEQFF
NA	TRBV27	NA	TRBJ2-1	14	TGTGCCAGCAGTGAGGGCGCAGTGTACAATGAGCAGTTCTTC	CASSEGAVYNEQFF
TRBD1	TRBV9	NA	TRBJ2-6	19	TGTGCCAGCAGCGTAGCCCAGGGGGTCCCCCACTCTGGGGCCAACGTCCTGACTTTC	CASSVAQGVPHSGANVLTF
TRBD1	TRBV6-5	NA	TRBJ2-7	13	TGTGCCAGCGGGGGGACAGGGGGATGGGAGCAGTACTTC	CASGGTGGWEQYF
NA	TRBV9	NA	TRBJ1-3	16	TGTGCCAGCAGCGTAGGGGACAAGAGCTCTGGAAACACCATATATTTT	CASSVGDKSSGNTIYF
NA	TRBV7-3	NA	TRBJ1-1	15	TGTGCCAGCAGTCATAATGTTGGGGGCGGCACTGAAGCTTTCTTT	CASSHNVGGGTEAFF